The T cell receptor (beta chain) under discussion was sequenced for a study of blood T cell repertoires in COVID-19. At the level of the study: Samples came from the United States, Italy and Spain, spanning acute and convalescent COVID-19. T cells, B-cell-depleted T cells, or PBMCs supplied cDNA or gDNA.

Original processing methods: Reference gene primer amplification gave estimated nucleated cell counts. Repertoires were generated with immunoSEQ multiplex PCR, while TCRdb's copy carries only in-frame clones and drops some. V and J calls and clone size are given by that table; D and trimming were obtained from the DNA. Seen here are around 100,000 clones, more than 75% observed once, and the top ten hold about 4.5%. The CDR3 runs 14 residues. Trimming left V 3 bases short and J 7 bases short, with 17 bases between. Germline V gene sequence: CDR1 SGHNT, CDR2 YYREEE (reference sequence). The rearrangement uses TRBV5-4 and TRBJ2-7; tentatively, D is TRBD2 (6 bases). This receptor was identified in a man between 35 and 55 years old with acute or convalescent COVID-19. Material for sequencing was peripheral blood. CDR3 sequence (DNA): TGTGCCAGCAGCTCCGGGGGAAAGTTCTTTGAGCAGTACTTC. Its protein product is CASSSGGKFFEQYF.